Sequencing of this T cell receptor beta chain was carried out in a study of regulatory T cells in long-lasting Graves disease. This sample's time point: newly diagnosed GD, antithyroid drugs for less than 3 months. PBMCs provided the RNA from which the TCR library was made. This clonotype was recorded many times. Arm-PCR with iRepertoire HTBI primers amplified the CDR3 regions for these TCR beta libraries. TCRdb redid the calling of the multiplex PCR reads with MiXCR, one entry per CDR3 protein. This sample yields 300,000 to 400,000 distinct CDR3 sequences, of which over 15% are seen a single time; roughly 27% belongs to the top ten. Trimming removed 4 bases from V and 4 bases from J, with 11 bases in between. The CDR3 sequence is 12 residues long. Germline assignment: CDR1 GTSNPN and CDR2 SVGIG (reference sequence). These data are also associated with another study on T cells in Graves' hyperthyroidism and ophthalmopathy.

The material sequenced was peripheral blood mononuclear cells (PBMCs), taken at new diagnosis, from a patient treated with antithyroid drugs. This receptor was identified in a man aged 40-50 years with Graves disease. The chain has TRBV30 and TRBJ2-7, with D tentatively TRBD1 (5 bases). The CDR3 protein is CAWKTAPYEQYF. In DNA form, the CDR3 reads TGTGCCTGGAAGACAGCTCCGTACGAGCAGTACTTC.